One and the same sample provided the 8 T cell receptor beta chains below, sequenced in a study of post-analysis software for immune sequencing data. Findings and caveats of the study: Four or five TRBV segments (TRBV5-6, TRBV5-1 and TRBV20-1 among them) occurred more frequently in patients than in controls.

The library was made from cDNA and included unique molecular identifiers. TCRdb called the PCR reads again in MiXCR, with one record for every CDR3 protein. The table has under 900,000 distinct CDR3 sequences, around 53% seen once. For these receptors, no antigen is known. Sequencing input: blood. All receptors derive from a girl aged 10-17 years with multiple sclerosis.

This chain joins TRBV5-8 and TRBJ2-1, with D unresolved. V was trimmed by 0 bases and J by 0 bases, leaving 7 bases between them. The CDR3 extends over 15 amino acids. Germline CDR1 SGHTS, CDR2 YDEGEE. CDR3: CASSLGQLSYNEQFF. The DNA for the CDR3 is TGTGCCAGCAGCTTGGGCCAGCTCTCCTACAATGAGCAGTTCTTC.

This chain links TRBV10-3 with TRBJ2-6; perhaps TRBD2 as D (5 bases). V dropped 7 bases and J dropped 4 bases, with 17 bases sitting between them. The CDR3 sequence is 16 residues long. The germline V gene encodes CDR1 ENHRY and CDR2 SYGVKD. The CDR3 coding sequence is TGTGCCATCAATAATCGGGTCCCGGGGGGGGCCAACGTCCTGACTTTC. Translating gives CAINNRVPGGANVLTF.

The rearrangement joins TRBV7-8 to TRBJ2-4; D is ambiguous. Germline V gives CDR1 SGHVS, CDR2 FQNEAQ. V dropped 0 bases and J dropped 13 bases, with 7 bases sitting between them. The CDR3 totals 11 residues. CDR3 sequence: CASSLAKVQYF. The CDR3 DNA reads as TGTGCCAGCAGCTTAGCTAAAGTGCAGTACTTC.

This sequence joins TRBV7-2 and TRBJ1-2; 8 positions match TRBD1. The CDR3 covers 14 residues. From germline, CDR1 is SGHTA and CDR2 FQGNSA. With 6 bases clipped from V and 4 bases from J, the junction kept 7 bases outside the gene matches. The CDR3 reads CASSGQGLGYGYTF. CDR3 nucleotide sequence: TGTGCCAGCAGTGGACAGGGATTAGGCTATGGCTACACCTTC. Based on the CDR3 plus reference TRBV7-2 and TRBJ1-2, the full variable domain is GAGVSQSPSNKVTEKGKDVELRCDPISGHTALYWYRQSLGQGLEFLIYFQGNSAPDKSGLPSDRFSAERTGGSVSTLTIQRTQQEDSAVYLCASSGQGLGYGYTFGSGTRLTVV.

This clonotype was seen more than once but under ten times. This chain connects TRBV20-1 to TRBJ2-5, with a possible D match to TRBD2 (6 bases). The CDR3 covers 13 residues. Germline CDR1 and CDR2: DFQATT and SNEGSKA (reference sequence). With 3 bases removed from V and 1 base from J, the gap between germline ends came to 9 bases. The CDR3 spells CSASGGPQETQYF. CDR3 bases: TGCAGTGCTAGCGGGGGTCCCCAAGAGACCCAGTACTTC.

The CDR3 reads CASSYSSGRVQTQYF. The CDR3, as DNA: TGTGCCAGCAGTTACTCGAGCGGGAGAGTGCAGACCCAGTACTTC. The genes are TRBV6-6 and TRBJ2-4; 8 bases line up with TRBD2. The end of the DNA is better explained by TRBJ2-5, so the J call may be wrong. From germline, CDR1 is MNHNY and CDR2 SVGAGI (reference sequence). This CDR3 has 15 residues.

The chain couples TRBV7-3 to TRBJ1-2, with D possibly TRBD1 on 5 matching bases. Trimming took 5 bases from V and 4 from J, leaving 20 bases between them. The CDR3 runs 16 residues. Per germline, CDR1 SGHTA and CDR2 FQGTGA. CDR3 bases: TGTGCCAGCAGCCCCCAAGCGGGGGTAGGGGTCTATGGCTACACCTTC. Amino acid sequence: CASSPQAGVGVYGYTF.

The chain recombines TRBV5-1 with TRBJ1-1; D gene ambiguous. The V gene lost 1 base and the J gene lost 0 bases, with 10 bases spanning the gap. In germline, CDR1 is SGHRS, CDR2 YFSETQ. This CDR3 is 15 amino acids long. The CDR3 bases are TGCGCCAGCAGCTTGAAGGGAGGGTTGAACACTGAAGCTTTCTTT. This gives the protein CASSLKGGLNTEAFF.